Below, 31 T cell receptor beta chains from the same sample are listed, as sequenced in a study of beta chain features in type 1 diabetes. Regarding the study as a whole: People with Type 1 diabetes carried modestly yet significantly shorter TCRB CDR3s in all four CD4+ subsets.

Antigen specificity for these receptors is unknown. Expressed TCRB transcripts got sequenced, as all isolated RNA was reverse transcribed. TCRdb's table, derived via immunoSEQ multiplex PCR, lists solely in-frame clones and lacks some. The data contain more than 300,000 clones, around 13% of them singletons. The sequenced sample was naive CD4+ T cells from blood. These receptors were taken from a woman younger than 35 with type 1 diabetes.

This clone was recorded a few times. This chain uses TRBV2 with TRBJ2-7, with TRBD2 as a possible D gene (6 bases). V was cut by 3 bases and J by 0 bases, with 9 bases left in between. Germline lookup yields CDR1 SNHLY and CDR2 FYNNEI. The CDR3 is 14 amino acids. CDR3 amino acids: CASSDGGYSYEQYF. CDR3 bases: TGTGCCAGCAGTGATGGGGGGTACTCCTACGAGCAGTACTTC.

This clone was detected only a few times. The chain recombines TRBV30 with TRBJ2-7; the match to TRBD2 covers 10 bases. CDR1 GTSNPN and CDR2 SVGIG come from the germline V gene (reference sequence). The CDR3 has 15 amino acids. V lost 3 bases and J lost 2; bases outside the gene matches: 7. CDR3 DNA sequence: TGTGCCTGGAGCGGCGGGACTAGCGAACCCTACGAGCAGTACTTC. It is translated as CAWSGGTSEPYEQYF.

This clone turned up a few times. The rearrangement joins TRBV2 to TRBJ2-7; TRBD1 matches 8 bases. Germline CDR1 reads SNHLY; CDR2 reads FYNNEI. The CDR3 consists of 14 residues. V was pared by 5 bases and J by 2 bases, with 5 bases of the junction left unmatched. CDR3 sequence reads: CASSTGTGPYEQYF. CDR3 DNA: TGTGCCAGCAGTACCGGGACAGGTCCCTACGAGCAGTACTTC.

This clone came up a few times. The chain joins TRBV18 to TRBJ2-1, with 7 bases identical to TRBD2. This CDR3 is built from 14 residues. CDR1 KGHSH and CDR2 LQKENI come from the germline V gene. V gave up 6 bases and J gave up 6 bases; unmatched junction bases: 8. Here the CDR3 reads CASSRGLVPNEQFF. In DNA form, the CDR3 reads TGTGCCAGCTCTCGCGGACTAGTCCCCAATGAGCAGTTCTTC.

In this sample, this clone turned up a few times. The V call is TRBV9, the J call TRBJ2-1; D remains ambiguous. Trimming left V 3 bases short and J 7 bases short, with 20 bases between. CDR3 size: 16 residues. The V gene's germline CDR1 is SGDLS and CDR2 YYNGEE. The CDR3 loop reads CASSAGGIPLPNEQFF. CDR3 in DNA: TGTGCCAGCAGCGCGGGTGGAATTCCCCTCCCTAATGAGCAGTTCTTC.

The sample holds a few counts of this clone. The chain links TRBV15 to TRBJ1-5; D is possibly TRBD1 (5 bases). V was pared by 0 bases and J by 9 bases, with 15 bases between. Germline CDR1 LNHNV, CDR2 YYDKDF (reference sequence). The length of the CDR3 is 15 residues. CDR3: CATSRDGAQLSPQHF. The CDR3 DNA sequence: TGTGCCACCAGCAGAGATGGGGCACAACTCTCGCCCCAGCATTTT.

This chain links TRBV9 with TRBJ2-7; tentative D call: TRBD2 (6 bases). Trimming took 1 base from V and 3 from J, leaving 8 bases between them. The CDR3 contains 13 residues. From germline, CDR1 is SGDLS and CDR2 YYNGEE. The CDR3 sequence: CASSVKEGYEQYF. The CDR3 DNA reads as TGTGCCAGCAGCGTAAAGGAGGGCTACGAGCAGTACTTC.

This clone came up a few times. V gene TRBV4-3 combines with J gene TRBJ2-7; 8 bases line up with TRBD1. Germline CDR1 reads LGHNA; CDR2 reads YSLEER. The CDR3 totals 15 residues. With V trimmed by 1 base and J by 2 bases, 4 bases remained unmatched. CDR3 nucleotides: TGCGCCAGCAGCCAAGGGGACAGGCCTACCTACGAGCAGTACTTC. Encoded protein: CASSQGDRPTYEQYF.

The chain joins TRBV2 to TRBJ2-2, with 14 bases aligning to TRBD2. CDR3 length: 19 residues. The junction had 9 bases not matched to a gene; V was cut back by 2 bases and J by 4 bases. The germline CDR1 and CDR2 sequences are SNHLY and FYNNEI. CDR3 amino acids: CASSEKIGLAGGGTGELFF. The CDR3 DNA reads TGTGCCAGCAGTGAAAAAATTGGACTAGCGGGAGGAGGCACCGGGGAGCTGTTTTTT.

V gene TRBV9 combines with J gene TRBJ2-5; TRBD2 matches 7 bases. Germline loops: CDR1 SGDLS, CDR2 YYNGEE. This CDR3 comprises 15 residues. J gave up 5 bases and V 4 bases, and 11 bases lay outside the gene matches. This CDR3 reads CASSPSGVPRETQYF. The CDR3 region has the DNA TGTGCCAGCAGCCCAAGCGGGGTCCCCCGGGAGACCCAGTACTTC.

This chain connects TRBV30 to TRBJ1-1; 7 bases align to TRBD1. This CDR3 comprises 13 residues. Germline V lookup: CDR1 GTSNPN, CDR2 SVGIG (reference sequence). V shed 0 bases and J 7 bases; nucleotides not matched to a gene: 5. CDR3 protein: CAWSVQGGLEAFF. CDR3 in DNA: TGTGCCTGGAGTGTACAAGGGGGCCTTGAAGCTTTCTTT.

This clone has more than one count but fewer than ten. This sequence joins TRBV29-1 and TRBJ2-1; 11 bases line up with TRBD1. CDR3 length equals 14 residues. Trimming removed 5 bases from V and 6 bases from J; junction bases left unmatched: 6. Germline V CDR1 and CDR2: SQVTM, ANQGSEA. In DNA form, the CDR3 reads TGCAGCGTTCCCGGGACAGGGGGAGGCAATGAGCAGTTCTTC. This gives the protein CSVPGTGGGNEQFF.

The chain combines TRBV6-4 with TRBJ1-1, with 9 bases aligning to TRBD1. Germline-derived CDR1 and CDR2 are MRHNA and SNTAGT. V dropped 4 bases and J dropped 1; count of bases not matched to a gene: 4. CDR3 length equals 15 residues. The CDR3 region has the DNA TGTGCCAGCAGTGCCAGGACAGGGGAGAACACTGAAGCTTTCTTT. Protein sequence: CASSARTGENTEAFF.

This chain links TRBV11-3 with TRBJ2-3; 8 nucleotides match TRBD2. The CDR3 totals 12 residues. Germline CDR1 reads SGHNT; CDR2 reads YENEEA. J lost 10 bases, V lost 4 bases, and 4 bases had no gene match. The CDR3 is CASSSGTSAQYF. The CDR3 DNA reads as TGTGCCAGCAGCTCTGGGACTAGTGCGCAGTATTTT.

The rearrangement joins TRBV7-6 to TRBJ2-6; D call uncertain. V lost 5 bases to trimming and J lost 0 bases, with 14 bases between them. CDR1 and CDR2 from the germline V gene are SGHVS and FNYEAQ. The CDR3 covers 17 residues. CDR3 amino acids: CASSQIGSYSGANVLTF. The DNA of the CDR3 is TGTGCCAGCAGCCAAATCGGGTCATACTCTGGGGCCAACGTCCTGACTTTC.

The chain has TRBV7-2 and TRBJ2-5; 9 bases line up with TRBD1. Germline CDR1 is SGHTA and CDR2 is FQGNSA. Trimming took 7 bases from V and 4 from J; bases not matched to a gene: 4. CDR3 size: 13 residues. In nucleotides, the CDR3 is TGTGCCAGCACCGCGGACAGGGGAGAGACCCAGTACTTC. It yields the protein CASTADRGETQYF.

This chain connects TRBV4-3 to TRBJ2-1, with 9 bases matching TRBD1. The CDR3 is made up of 15 amino acids. CDR1 and CDR2 (germline): LGHNA, YSLEER. With 1 base clipped from V and 2 bases from J, the junction kept 0 bases outside the gene matches. The CDR3: CASSQGQGAYNEQFF. Here the CDR3 DNA reads TGCGCCAGCAGCCAAGGACAGGGGGCCTACAATGAGCAGTTCTTC.

This clone was counted a few times. V gene TRBV4-3 combines with J gene TRBJ1-1, with D tentatively TRBD1 (6 bases). There are 15 residues in the CDR3. V was shortened by 4 bases and J by 4 bases, with 16 bases between the two germline ends. The germline gives CDR1 LGHNA, CDR2 YSLEER. CDR3 coding DNA: TGCGCCAGCAGCCTTATTCAGGGGACGGGCACTGAAGCTTTCTTT. Protein product: CASSLIQGTGTEAFF.

The V call is TRBV7-8, the J call TRBJ2-7; D might be TRBD2 (6 bases). The CDR3 length is 17 residues. V was pared by 4 bases and J by 0 bases, with 19 bases between. Germline V lookup: CDR1 SGHVS, CDR2 FQNEAQ. DNA of the CDR3: TGTGCCAGCAGCTCCCCCCCATATAGCGGTAGCTCCTACGAGCAGTACTTC. Translating gives CASSSPPYSGSSYEQYF.

The V call is TRBV7-2, the J call TRBJ2-2, with 7 bases aligning to TRBD1. From germline, CDR1 is SGHTA and CDR2 FQGNSA. After removal of 5 bases from V and 7 bases from J, the junction contained 10 bases not matched to a gene. The CDR3 extends over 15 amino acids. CDR3 residues: CASSPTGESGGELFF. CDR3 nucleotides: TGTGCCAGCAGCCCCACAGGGGAAAGTGGCGGGGAGCTGTTTTTT.

This chain joins TRBV7-2 and TRBJ1-2; D is unresolved. The CDR3 loop spans 11 amino acids. Trimming shortened V by 5 bases and J by 8 bases, and 9 bases separated the two germline ends. CDR1 is SGHTA and CDR2 is FQGNSA in the germline V gene. The CDR3: CASSPLRGYTF. CDR3 sequence (DNA): TGTGCCAGCAGCCCTCTAAGAGGCTACACCTTC.

This chain joins TRBV6-5 and TRBJ2-1, with unresolved D. The CDR3 length is 16 residues. V shed 0 bases and J shed 0 bases, with 9 bases lying between them. Germline CDR1 reads MNHEY; CDR2 reads SVGAGI. The CDR3 loop is CASSYSIPSSYNEQFF. The DNA of the CDR3 is TGTGCCAGCAGTTACTCGATTCCGAGCTCCTACAATGAGCAGTTCTTC.

This chain joins TRBV9 and TRBJ2-1, with TRBD1 matching over 10 bases. J was trimmed by 8 bases and V by 7 bases; bases with no gene match: 12. The CDR3 has 15 residues. The germline gives CDR1 SGDLS, CDR2 YYNGEE. The CDR3, as DNA: TGTGCCAGCGGCAGGCGACAGGGGGCCTGGGATGAGCAGTTCTTC. Encoded protein: CASGRRQGAWDEQFF.

The chain recombines TRBV30 with TRBJ1-1, with D unresolved. CDR1 is GTSNPN and CDR2 is SVGIG in the germline V gene (reference sequence). The CDR3 spans 11 residues. The V gene lost 3 bases and the J gene lost 3 bases, with 5 bases spanning the gap. As DNA, the CDR3 is TGTGCCTGGAGGGCGGACACTGAAGCTTTCTTT. It is translated as CAWRADTEAFF.

This clone was seen a few times. The V call is TRBV9, the J call TRBJ2-7; D may be TRBD2 (6 bases). Germline assignment: CDR1 SGDLS and CDR2 YYNGEE. The CDR3 loop spans 13 amino acids. Between the trimmed V and J ends, which lost 2 bases and 1 base, there was a span of 7 bases. The CDR3 DNA follows: TGTGCCAGCAGCGTCGGGGGTTCCTACGAGCAGTACTTC. It is translated as CASSVGGSYEQYF. Combining the CDR3 with reference TRBV9 and TRBJ2-7 gives the whole variable domain DSGVTQTPKHLITATGQRVTLRCSPRSGDLSVYWYQQSLDQGLQFLIQYYNGEERAKGNILERFSAQQFPDLHSELNLSSLELGDSALYFCASSVGGSYEQYFGPGTRLTVT.

The rearrangement uses TRBV7-2 and TRBJ1-2; the match to TRBD1 covers 7 bases. Trimming cost V 5 bases and J 8 bases; bases outside gene matches: 8. CDR3 length: 13 residues. Germline V gene data show CDR1 as SGHTA and CDR2 as FQGNSA. The CDR3 DNA follows: TGTGCCAGCAGCAAATCCGGGACAGTGGGCTACACCTTC. It encodes CASSKSGTVGYTF.

This clone was detected only a few times. V is TRBV27 and J is TRBJ2-1; 11 nucleotides align to TRBD2. Germline trimming cut 3 bases from V and 7 bases from J; bases unmatched to any gene: 14. Germline-derived CDR1 and CDR2 are MNHEY and SMNVEV (reference sequence). The CDR3 consists of 18 residues. Written as DNA, the CDR3 is TGTGCCAGCAGTTTTATAGCGGGGGGGCCGGTATCAAAGAATGAGCAGTTCTTC. It translates to CASSFIAGGPVSKNEQFF.

The sample holds a few counts of this clone. The chain carries TRBV7-6 and TRBJ2-5, with a tentative D call TRBD2 (6 bases). V lost 4 bases to trimming and J lost 4 bases, with 7 bases between them. Germline CDR1 SGHVS, CDR2 FNYEAQ. The CDR3 is made up of 12 amino acids. CDR3 protein: CASSYGGETQYF. In nucleotides, the CDR3 is TGTGCCAGCAGCTACGGGGGAGAGACCCAGTACTTC.

This chain uses TRBV5-1 with TRBJ1-2; TRBD1 agrees at 8 bases. This CDR3 has 13 residues. Germline-derived CDR1 and CDR2 are SGHRS and YFSETQ. Trimming took 0 bases from V and 6 from J; bases not matched to a gene: 1. The CDR3 DNA sequence: TGCGCCAGCAGCTTGGGGACAGGGAATGGCTACACCTTC. It is translated as CASSLGTGNGYTF.

This clone was seen only a few times. This chain uses TRBV29-1 with TRBJ1-1; D not certain. The CDR3 runs 12 residues. Germline V gene sequence: CDR1 SQVTM, CDR2 ANQGSEA. V was cut by 6 bases and J by 4 bases, with 12 bases left in between. In DNA, the CDR3 is TGCAGCGTCGTCACGTTCGGCACTGAAGCTTTCTTT. The encoded protein is CSVVTFGTEAFF.

This clone was recorded a few times. The chain is built from TRBV10-3 and TRBJ1-2, with no clear D. Germline-derived CDR1 and CDR2 are ENHRY and SYGVKD. Deletions cut 0 bases from V and 0 bases from J, with 5 bases between. The CDR3 runs to 14 residues. The CDR3 loop is CAISESRANYGYTF. CDR3 bases: TGTGCCATCAGTGAGTCGAGAGCTAACTATGGCTACACCTTC.